One and the same sample provided the 18 T cell receptor beta chains below, sequenced in a study of T cell responses to AZD1222 COVID-19 vaccine (dated by TCRdb to the early 2020s). The intended sense of this specimen's time point label: about 28 days (+/-7) after the second vaccine dose. The library was produced with the immunoSEQ multiplex PCR assay. The table comes from immuneACCESS by way of TCRdb, which keeps in-frame sequences with V and J called. Part of the clones is missing from these tables; in studies checked, under half for an unresolved V gene and the rest for unknown reasons. The sample has about 73,000 clones on record, roughly 87% of them singletons. The top ten clones comprise 9.3% of the sample. The specimen comprised peripheral blood, sampled 28 days after the second AZD1222 dose. These receptor sequences come from an adult who received the AZD1222 COVID-19 vaccine.

The chain employs TRBV27 and TRBJ2-7; tentative D call: TRBD2 (6 bases). Germline V gene sequence: CDR1 MNHEY, CDR2 SMNVEV (reference sequence). Trimming stripped 4 bases from V and 0 bases from J, with 16 bases between. CDR3 size: 16 residues. The DNA for the CDR3 is TGTGCCAGCAGTTCCAGATGGGGGGAAAGCTCCTACGAGCAGTACGTC. Its translation is CASSSRWGESSYEQYV.

This clone was observed a handful of times. The V gene is TRBV6-2 or TRBV6-3, the J gene TRBJ2-7; no definite D call. Looked up from germline, CDR1 is MNHEY and CDR2 is SVGEGT. The CDR3 length is 12 residues. V lost 0 bases to trimming and J lost 4 bases, with 4 bases between them. As DNA, the CDR3 is TGTGCCAGCAGTTACTCGACGTACGAGCAGTACTTC. This sequence encodes CASSYSTYEQYF.

The rearrangement joins TRBV15 to TRBJ1-3; D gene uncertain. The germline V and J ends were trimmed by 0 bases and 0 bases, with 9 bases remaining between them. Germline V gene data show CDR1 as LNHNV and CDR2 as YYDKDF (reference sequence). The CDR3 consists of 16 residues. CDR3 loop: CATSRDRGRSGNTIYF. CDR3 in DNA: TGTGCCACCAGCAGAGATCGCGGCCGCTCTGGAAACACCATATATTTT.

A few counts support this clone. The rearrangement uses TRBV4-2 and TRBJ2-2, with TRBD2 matching over 9 bases. V lost 0 bases and J lost 4; bases outside the gene matches: 6. This CDR3 comprises 17 residues. Germline CDR1 is LGHNA and CDR2 is YNFKEQ. In DNA, the CDR3 is TGTGCCAGCAGCCAAGATCGTGGCGGGAGGGTCACCGGGGAGCTGTTTTTT. It encodes CASSQDRGGRVTGELFF.

The J gene is TRBJ1-1, the V gene TRBV19; D is unresolved. Germline CDR1 reads LNHDA; CDR2 reads SQIVND (reference sequence). V was cut by 8 bases and J by 1 base, with 20 bases left in between. This CDR3 has 16 residues. The CDR3 reads CASRLGGSPRNTEAFF. CDR3 DNA sequence: TGTGCCAGTCGGCTGGGAGGATCCCCCCGGAACACTGAAGCTTTCTTT.

The chain links TRBV6-5 to TRBJ2-2; D is uncertain. CDR3 length equals 11 residues. V was cut by 8 bases and J by 5 bases, with 6 bases left in between. The germline V gene has CDR1 MNHEY and CDR2 SVGAGI. The CDR3 spells CASRATGELFF. CDR3 DNA: TGTGCCAGCCGGGCAACCGGGGAGCTGTTTTTT.

The chain has TRBV25-1 and TRBJ1-6; D is uncertain. The V end was cut by 0 bases, the J end by 4 bases, with 16 bases between. The CDR3 has 18 residues. CDR1 MGHDK and CDR2 SYGVNS come from the germline V gene. As DNA, the CDR3 is TGTGCCAGCAGTGAATATTCTTTGTTAGGGAGGTATAATTCACCCCTCCACTTT. Translation: CASSEYSLLGRYNSPLHF.

The chain recombines TRBV7-9 with TRBJ1-4; D call uncertain. V was clipped by 10 bases and J by 8 bases, with 11 bases between them. The length of the CDR3 is 11 residues. Germline-derived CDR1 and CDR2 are SEHNR and FQNEAQ (reference sequence). The CDR3 loop is CATSPEEKLFF. In nucleotides, the CDR3 is TGTGCCACCTCCCCGGAAGAAAAACTGTTTTTT. The whole variable domain, remainder taken from reference TRBV7-9 and TRBJ1-4, is DTGVSQNPRHKITKRGQNVTFRCDPISEHNRLYWYRQTLGQGPEFLTYFQNEAQLEKSRLLSDRFSAERPKGSFSTLEIQRTEQGDSAMYLCATSPEEKLFFGSGTQLSVL.

The chain carries TRBV27 and TRBJ2-1; 7 bases line up with TRBD2. Per germline, CDR1 MNHEY and CDR2 SMNVEV (reference sequence). The CDR3 totals 14 residues. J gave up 6 bases and V 8 bases, and 10 bases lay outside the gene matches. CDR3 nucleotides: TGTGCCAGCTCGGGGGGTGGTGTTATCAATGAGCAGTTCTTC. Its protein product is CASSGGGVINEQFF.

This clone was observed a handful of times. The chain uses TRBV4-2 and TRBJ2-1; the match to TRBD1 covers 8 bases. This CDR3 contains 16 residues. Germline trimming cut 0 bases from V and 6 bases from J; bases unmatched to any gene: 7. Per the germline V gene, CDR1 is LGHNA and CDR2 is YNFKEQ. DNA for the CDR3: TGTGCCAGCAGCCAAGATATGTGGACAGGGACCAATGAGCAGTTCTTC. Amino acid sequence: CASSQDMWTGTNEQFF.

The genes are TRBV24-1 and TRBJ2-3; 10 bases are a match to TRBD2. In germline, CDR1 is KGHDR, CDR2 SFDVKD. The CDR3 extends over 16 amino acids. Trimming took 5 bases from V and 3 from J; bases not matched to a gene: 7. As DNA, the CDR3 is TGTGCCACCAGTGCCGTGGGACTAGCGAGGACAGATACGCAGTATTTT. Its protein product is CATSAVGLARTDTQYF.

The V call is TRBV11-3, the J call TRBJ2-2, with unresolved D. Germline values: CDR1 SGHNT, CDR2 YENEEA. Trimming removed 0 bases from V and 4 bases from J, with 3 bases in between. The CDR3 consists of 13 residues. Here the CDR3 reads CASSLEGTGELFF. CDR3 in DNA: TGTGCCAGCAGCTTAGAGGGCACCGGGGAGCTGTTTTTT.

In regard to this clone: The sample has other DNA sequences that encode this CDR3 too. The V call is TRBV5-1, the J call TRBJ2-5, with TRBD2 as a possible D gene (6 bases). The germline V gene has CDR1 SGHRS and CDR2 YFSETQ. V was cut by 0 bases and J by 3 bases, with 6 bases left in between. The CDR3 loop spans 13 amino acids. The CDR3 is CASSLGLEETQYF. The CDR3 bases are TGCGCCAGCAGCTTGGGACTAGAAGAGACCCAGTACTTC.

The V and J genes are TRBV2 and TRBJ1-1; D not certain. The V gene lost 2 bases and the J gene lost 0 bases, with 10 bases spanning the gap. This CDR3 has 15 amino acids. The germline V gene has CDR1 SNHLY and CDR2 FYNNEI. In nucleotides, the CDR3 is TGTGCCAGCAGTGAATTTGGAACTATGAACACTGAAGCTTTCTTT. Translated: CASSEFGTMNTEAFF.

The CDR3 loop reads CASSPSSKGNSPLHF. The CDR3 nucleotides are TGCGCCAGCAGCCCCTCATCAAAAGGGAATTCACCCCTCCACTTT. V gene TRBV5-1 combines with J gene TRBJ1-6, with no clear D. The CDR3 is 15 residues long. CDR1 is SGHRS and CDR2 is YFSETQ in the germline V gene. The ends were cut back, 4 bases at V and 7 bases at J, with 15 bases in the middle.

The chain couples TRBV7-8 to TRBJ1-4; no definite D call. V was trimmed by 7 bases and J by 5 bases, leaving 11 bases between them. This CDR3 is built from 13 residues. CDR1 is SGHVS, CDR2 FQNEAQ, per germline. The CDR3 DNA is TGTGCCAGCACCCCCGGCCTGAATGAAAAACTGTTTTTT. Translating gives CASTPGLNEKLFF.

In this sample, this clone turned up once. The chain employs TRBV6-4 and TRBJ1-4, with TRBD1 identical over 9 bases. V gave up 2 bases and J gave up 4 bases; unmatched junction bases: 11. The V gene's germline CDR1 is MRHNA and CDR2 SNTAGT. CDR3 size: 18 residues. The CDR3: CASSDPSPGTGINEKLFF. Written as DNA, the CDR3 is TGTGCCAGCAGTGACCCCAGTCCCGGGACAGGGATTAATGAAAAACTGTTTTTT.

The chain uses TRBV7-8 and TRBJ1-1; D possibly corresponds to TRBD1 (6 bases). The CDR3 length is 15 residues. The germline V gene has CDR1 SGHVS and CDR2 FQNEAQ. V was trimmed by 1 base and J by 1 base, leaving 10 bases between them. The CDR3 sequence: CASSLETGRNTEAFF. DNA of the CDR3: TGTGCCAGCAGCTTAGAGACAGGACGGAACACTGAAGCTTTCTTT.